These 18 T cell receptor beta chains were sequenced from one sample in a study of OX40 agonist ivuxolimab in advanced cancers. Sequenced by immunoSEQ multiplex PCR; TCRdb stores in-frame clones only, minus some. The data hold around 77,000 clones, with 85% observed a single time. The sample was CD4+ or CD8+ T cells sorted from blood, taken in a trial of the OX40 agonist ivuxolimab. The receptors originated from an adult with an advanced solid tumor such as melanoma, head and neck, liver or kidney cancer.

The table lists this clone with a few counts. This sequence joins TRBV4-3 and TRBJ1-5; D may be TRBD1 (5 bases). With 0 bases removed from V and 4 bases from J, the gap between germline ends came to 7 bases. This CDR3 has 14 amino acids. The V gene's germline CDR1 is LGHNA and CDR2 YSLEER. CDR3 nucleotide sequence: TGCGCCAGCAGCCAAGACGGGGGGAATCAGCCCCAGCATTTT. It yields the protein CASSQDGGNQPQHF.

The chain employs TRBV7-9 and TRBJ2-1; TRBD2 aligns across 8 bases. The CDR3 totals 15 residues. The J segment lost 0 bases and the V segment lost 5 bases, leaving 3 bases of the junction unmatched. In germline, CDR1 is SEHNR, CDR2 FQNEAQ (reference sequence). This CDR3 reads CASSPRGGSYNEQFF. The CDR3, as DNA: TGTGCCAGCAGCCCCCGGGGGGGCTCCTACAATGAGCAGTTCTTC.

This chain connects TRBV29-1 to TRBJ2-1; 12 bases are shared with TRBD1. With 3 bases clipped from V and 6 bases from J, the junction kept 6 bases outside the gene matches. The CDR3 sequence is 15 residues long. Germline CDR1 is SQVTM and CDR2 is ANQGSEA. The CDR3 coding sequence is TGCAGCGTTGAGAAGGGACAGGGGGCTGTCAATGAGCAGTTCTTC. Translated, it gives CSVEKGQGAVNEQFF.

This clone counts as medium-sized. The CDR3 region is CASSQRNTPDGYTF. The CDR3, as DNA: TGTGCCAGCAGCCAACGTAACACCCCGGATGGCTACACCTTC. The J gene is TRBJ1-2, the V gene TRBV9; D unclear. CDR1 SGDLS and CDR2 YYNGEE come from the germline V gene. This CDR3 has 14 amino acids. V was shortened by 4 bases and J by 6 bases, with 16 bases between the two germline ends. Filled out from reference TRBV9 and TRBJ1-2, the complete variable domain reads DSGVTQTPKHLITATGQRVTLRCSPRSGDLSVYWYQQSLDQGLQFLIQYYNGEERAKGNILERFSAQQFPDLHSELNLSSLELGDSALYFCASSQRNTPDGYTFGSGTRLTVV.

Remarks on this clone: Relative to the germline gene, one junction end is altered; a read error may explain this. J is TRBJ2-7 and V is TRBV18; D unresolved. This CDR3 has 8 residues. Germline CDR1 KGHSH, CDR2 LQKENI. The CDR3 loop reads CASSPRHF. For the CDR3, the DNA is TGTGCCAGCTCCCCCCGGCACTTC.

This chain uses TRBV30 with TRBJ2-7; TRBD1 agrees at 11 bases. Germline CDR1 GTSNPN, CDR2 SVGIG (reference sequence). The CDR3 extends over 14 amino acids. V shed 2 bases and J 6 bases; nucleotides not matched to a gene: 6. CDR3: CAWSIGDRGSEQYF. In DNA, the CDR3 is TGTGCCTGGAGTATAGGGGACAGGGGGAGCGAGCAGTACTTC.

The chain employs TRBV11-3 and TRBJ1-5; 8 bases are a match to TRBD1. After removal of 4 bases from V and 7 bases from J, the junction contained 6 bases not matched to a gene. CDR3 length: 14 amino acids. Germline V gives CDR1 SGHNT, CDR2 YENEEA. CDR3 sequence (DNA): TGTGCCAGCAGCTCGACAGGGGTCCGGCAGCCCCAGCATTTT. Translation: CASSSTGVRQPQHF.

The CDR3 DNA sequence: TGCGCCAGCGGCGGGGCTGGGGACACTGAAGCTTTCTTT. Its protein product is CASGGAGDTEAFF. The chain employs TRBV10-2 and TRBJ1-1; perhaps TRBD1 as D (5 bases). The CDR3 loop spans 13 amino acids. V was shortened by 8 bases and J by 3 bases, with 13 bases between the two germline ends. Germline-derived CDR1 and CDR2 are WSHSY and SAAADI.

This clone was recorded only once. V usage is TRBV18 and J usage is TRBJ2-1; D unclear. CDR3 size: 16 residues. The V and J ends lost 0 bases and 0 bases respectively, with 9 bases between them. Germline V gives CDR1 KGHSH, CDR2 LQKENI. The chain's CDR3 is CASSPPVSSSYNEQFF. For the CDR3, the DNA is TGTGCCAGCTCACCACCGGTGAGTAGCTCCTACAATGAGCAGTTCTTC.

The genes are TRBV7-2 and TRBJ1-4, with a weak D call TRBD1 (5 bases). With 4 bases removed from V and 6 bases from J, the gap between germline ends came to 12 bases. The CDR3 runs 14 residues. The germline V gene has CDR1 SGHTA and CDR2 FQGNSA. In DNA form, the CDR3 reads TGTGCCAGCAGCTCGACAGACAGCTATGAAAAACTGTTTTTT. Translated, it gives CASSSTDSYEKLFF.

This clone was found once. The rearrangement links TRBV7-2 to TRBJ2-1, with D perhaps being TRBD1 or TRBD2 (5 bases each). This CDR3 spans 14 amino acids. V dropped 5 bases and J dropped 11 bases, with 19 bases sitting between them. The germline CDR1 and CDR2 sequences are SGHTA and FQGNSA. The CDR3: CASSPRGKLDKQFF. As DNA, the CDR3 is TGTGCCAGCAGCCCAAGGGGCAAACTAGACAAGCAGTTCTTC.

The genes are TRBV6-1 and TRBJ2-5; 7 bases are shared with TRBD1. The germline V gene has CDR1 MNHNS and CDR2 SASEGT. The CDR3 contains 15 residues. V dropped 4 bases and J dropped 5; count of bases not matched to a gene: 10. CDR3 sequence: CASSATPGGSETQYF. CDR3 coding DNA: TGTGCCAGCAGTGCAACTCCAGGGGGTTCGGAGACCCAGTACTTC.

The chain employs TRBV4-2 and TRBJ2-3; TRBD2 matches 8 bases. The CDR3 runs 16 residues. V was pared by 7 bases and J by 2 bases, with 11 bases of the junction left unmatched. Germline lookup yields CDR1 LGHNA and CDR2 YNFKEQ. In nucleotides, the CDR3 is TGTGCCAGCACCCCGGGGCTAGCGGGTAACACAGATACGCAGTATTTT. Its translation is CASTPGLAGNTDTQYF.

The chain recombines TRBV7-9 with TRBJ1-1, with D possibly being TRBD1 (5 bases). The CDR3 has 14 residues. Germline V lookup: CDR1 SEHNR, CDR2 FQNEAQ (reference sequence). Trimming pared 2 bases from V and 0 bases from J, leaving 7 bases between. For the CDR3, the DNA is TGTGCCAGCAGCTTAAGACAGATGAACACTGAAGCTTTCTTT. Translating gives CASSLRQMNTEAFF.

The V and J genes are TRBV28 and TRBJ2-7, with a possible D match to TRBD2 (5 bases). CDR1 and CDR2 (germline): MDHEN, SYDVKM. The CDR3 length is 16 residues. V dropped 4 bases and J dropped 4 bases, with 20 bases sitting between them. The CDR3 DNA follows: TGTGCCAGCAGTTCGTACGGGGAACCCTCCCCTTACGAGCAGTACTTC. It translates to CASSSYGEPSPYEQYF.

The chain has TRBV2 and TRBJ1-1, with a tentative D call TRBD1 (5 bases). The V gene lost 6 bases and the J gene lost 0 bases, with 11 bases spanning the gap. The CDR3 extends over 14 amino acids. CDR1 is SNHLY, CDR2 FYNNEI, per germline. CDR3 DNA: TGTGCCAGCAGGCCGACAGACATGAACACTGAAGCTTTCTTT. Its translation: CASRPTDMNTEAFF. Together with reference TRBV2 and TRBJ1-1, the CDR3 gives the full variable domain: EPEVTQTPSHQVTQMGQEVILRCVPISNHLYFYWYRQILGQKVEFLVSFYNNEISEKSEIFDDQFSVERPDGSNFTLKIRSTKLEDSAMYFCASRPTDMNTEAFFGQGTRLTVV.

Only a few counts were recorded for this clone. The CDR3 bases are TGTGCCAGCTCATCCTCTGATAATTCACCCCTCCACTTT. Protein sequence: CASSSSDNSPLHF. The V gene is TRBV18, the J gene TRBJ1-6; D remains unclear. This CDR3 has 13 residues. Trimming pared 5 bases from V and 5 bases from J, leaving 7 bases between. Looked up from germline, CDR1 is KGHSH and CDR2 is LQKENI.

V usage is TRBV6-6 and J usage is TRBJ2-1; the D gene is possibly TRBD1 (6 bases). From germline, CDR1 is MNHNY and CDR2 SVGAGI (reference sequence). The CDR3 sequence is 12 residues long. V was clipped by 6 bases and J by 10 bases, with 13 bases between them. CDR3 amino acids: CASSQVGTEQFF. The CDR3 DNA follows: TGTGCCAGCAGCCAGGTAGGGACAGAGCAGTTCTTC.